This entry describes one TCR beta chain. Antigen specificity is unknown. MiXCR, run by TCRdb on the PCR reads, gives a single entry per CDR3 protein. The sample has 100,000 or so distinct CDR3 sequences; 35% to 40% are singletons. This sample is drawn from a study of molecular identifiers for immune sequencing clone quantification. Study-level results: The study found clones above 20 RNA copies held over 98% of effector molecules and under 1% in naive cells.

The receptor was derived from a human donor in good health. Some libraries in this study had Jurkat cell RNA spiked in. Sequencing used naive CD8+ T cells from blood, with Jurkat cell RNA spiked in. The subset is: FACS-sorted CD8+CD4-CCR7+CD45RA+ naive T cells.

The CDR3 bases are TGTGCCAGCAGTCAGCGGGACAGGGATGAGACCCAGTACTTC. Protein: CASSQRDRDETQYF. The gene calls are TRBV2 and TRBJ2-5; 9 bases align to TRBD1. The V segment lost 5 bases and the J segment 5 bases; nucleotides outside the gene matches: 6. Per germline, CDR1 SNHLY and CDR2 FYNNEI. The CDR3 sequence is 14 residues long.